The clone carrying this T cell receptor (beta chain) was found many times. Antigen: not known. Germline V CDR1 and CDR2: MNHEY, SMNVEV (reference sequence). Trimming removed 7 bases at V and 5 bases at J, with 14 bases between. The CDR3 runs 13 residues. The data were obtained in a study of regulatory T cells in long-lasting Graves disease. Study-level background: Newly diagnosed Graves' patients had taken antithyroid drugs under 3 months.

Construction of TCR beta libraries relied on iRepertoire HTBI primers and on Arm-PCR targeting CDR3 regions. MiXCR was run by TCRdb on the multiplex PCR reads, yielding one entry per CDR3 protein. The sample contains 500,000 or so distinct CDR3 sequences, about 16% of which appear only once. Study-level points and caveats: Persistent patients shared more public clonotypes (roughly 3,000) than newly diagnosed patients (966).

Time point indicated: newly diagnosed GD, antithyroid drugs for less than 3 months. From PBMCs, RNA was extracted and then used to make the TCR library. American Thyroid Association guidelines served as the basis for diagnosing Graves' disease. This sample also appeared in a second study, on T cells in Graves' hyperthyroidism and ophthalmopathy. That study adds: Newly diagnosed patients aged 18 to 65 had hyperthyroidism of under 2 months' duration.

The receptor was derived from a woman aged 35-65 years with Graves disease. The source was peripheral blood mononuclear cells (PBMCs), collected at new diagnosis, from a patient treated with antithyroid drugs. The V gene is TRBV27, the J gene TRBJ2-5; D is possibly TRBD1 (5 bases). The CDR3 coding sequence is TGTGCCAGCAAGAGTGGGGCGGAGGAGACCCAGTACTTC. Protein: CASKSGAEETQYF.